Listed below are T cell receptor beta chains from one sample, sequenced in a study of control samples from healthy donors and cancer patients. Assay: immunoSEQ multiplex PCR; the TCRdb copy retains only in-frame clones and omits some. Here the sample spans tens of thousands of clones, nearly 90% being singletons. The sample comprised blood. These receptors all stem from a man between 45 and 60 years old in good health. Both conserved end residues are part of each CDR3. Each record gives: CDR3 protein, CDR3 DNA, J gene, clone size, D gene, V gene. A D gene is named only where the DNA matches it firmly. Clone sizes are given selectively: once, few, many, or a class where the clone is expanded.

CASSKDRGSDEQFF | TGTGCCAGCAGTAAGGACAGGGGATCGGATGAGCAGTTCTTC | TRBJ2-1 | once | TRBD1 | TRBV6-4
CASSPGGKTGITDTQYF | TGCGCCAGCAGTCCCGGCGGTAAGACAGGGATAACAGATACGCAGTATTTT | TRBJ2-3 | NA | TRBD1 | TRBV5-1
CASSLGGNTIYF | TGTGCCAGCAGCTTAGGGGGAAACACCATATATTTT | TRBJ1-3 | NA | NA | TRBV5-5
CASSEIQGRLNTEAFF | TGTGCCAGCAGTGAAATACAGGGTCGGTTGAACACTGAAGCTTTCTTT | TRBJ1-1 | NA | NA | TRBV6-1
CASSQGPISNYGYTF | TGTGCCAGCAGCCAAGGTCCAATATCGAACTATGGCTACACCTTC | TRBJ1-2 | NA | NA | TRBV3-1/TRBV3-2
CASSSPGLDYTDTQYF | TGTGCCAGCAGCTCGCCGGGACTAGACTACACAGATACGCAGTATTTT | TRBJ2-3 | NA | TRBD2 | TRBV7-9
CAISESMAGASNEQFF | TGTGCCATCAGTGAGTCGATGGCAGGGGCGTCCAATGAGCAGTTCTTC | TRBJ2-1 | NA | NA | TRBV10-3
CATSDPNLGNTEAFF | TGTGCCACCAGTGACCCAAATTTGGGGAACACTGAAGCTTTCTTT | TRBJ1-1 | NA | NA | TRBV24-1
CASRGTSVKDTQYF | TGTGCCAGTAGAGGGACTAGCGTAAAAGATACGCAGTATTTT | TRBJ2-3 | NA | TRBD2 | TRBV19
CASSRTGVITEAFF | TGTGCCAGCAGCAGGACAGGGGTAATCACTGAAGCTTTCTTT | TRBJ1-1 | NA | TRBD1 | TRBV5-5
CATTLSNRGYEQYF | TGTGCCACCACCCTCTCAAACAGGGGCTACGAGCAGTACTTC | TRBJ2-7 | NA | TRBD1 | TRBV28
CASSKDRGFAGYTF | TGTGCCAGCAGCAAGGACAGGGGATTTGCTGGCTACACCTTC | TRBJ1-2 | NA | TRBD1 | TRBV7-8
CASSLGGSGPGETQYF | TGTGCCAGCAGCTTAGGGGGAAGCGGCCCGGGCGAGACCCAGTACTTC | TRBJ2-5 | NA | NA | TRBV11-3
CASSLIAGASTDTQYF | TGTGCCAGCAGCTTGATAGCGGGGGCGAGCACAGATACGCAGTATTTT | TRBJ2-3 | NA | TRBD2 | TRBV5-8
CASSIKGATNEKLFF | TGTGCCAGTAGTATCAAGGGGGCAACTAATGAAAAACTGTTTTTT | TRBJ1-4 | NA | NA | TRBV19
CASRSEGGGTEAFF | TGTGCCAGTAGATCTGAGGGGGGGGGCACTGAAGCTTTCTTT | TRBJ1-1 | NA | NA | TRBV19
CATSVRQGREKLFF | TGTGCCACCAGCGTCCGACAGGGACGAGAAAAACTGTTTTTT | TRBJ1-4 | NA | TRBD1 | TRBV24-1
CASQDTQYNEQFF | TGTGCCAGCCAAGACACCCAGTACAATGAGCAGTTCTTC | TRBJ2-1 | NA | NA | TRBV2
CASGKEEELFF | TGTGCCAGCGGGAAAGAAGAGGAACTGTTTTTT | TRBJ1-4 | NA | NA | TRBV12-3/TRBV12-4
CASSPSSGGNNEQFF | TGTGCCAGTAGTCCCTCTAGCGGGGGAAACAATGAGCAGTTCTTC | TRBJ2-1 | NA | TRBD2 | TRBV19
CASNPGRNQPQHF | TGTGCCAGCAACCCGGGGCGAAATCAGCCCCAGCATTTT | TRBJ1-5 | NA | NA | TRBV6-5
CASSLGGTASYEQYF | TGTGCCAGCAGCCTAGGCGGGACAGCCTCCTACGAGCAGTACTTC | TRBJ2-7 | NA | NA | TRBV7-6
CASSTRGGRNTDTQYF | TGTGCCAGTAGTACCCGCGGGGGAAGGAACACAGATACGCAGTATTTT | TRBJ2-3 | NA | TRBD2 | TRBV19
CASSQGDRLDEQFF | TGTGCCAGCAGCCAAGGGGACAGGCTCGATGAGCAGTTCTTC | TRBJ2-1 | once | TRBD1 | TRBV4-2
CASRSGGENTEAFF | TGTGCCAGCAGGAGCGGAGGAGAGAACACTGAAGCTTTCTTT | TRBJ1-1 | NA | NA | TRBV7-9
CASSPTDFANYGYTF | TGTGCCAGCAGCCCGACGGATTTCGCGAACTATGGCTACACCTTC | TRBJ1-2 | NA | NA | TRBV5-6
CASSLITHRGPGTEAFF | TGTGCCAGCAGCTTAATTACCCACAGGGGGCCTGGCACTGAAGCTTTCTTT | TRBJ1-1 | once | TRBD1 | TRBV13
CASSTRRFNTEAFF | TGTGCCAGCAGTACCCGGAGGTTTAACACTGAAGCTTTCTTT | TRBJ1-1 | NA | NA | TRBV27
CASSSRLAGGQINEQFF | TGTGCCAGCAGTTCCAGACTAGCGGGGGGCCAAATCAATGAGCAGTTCTTC | TRBJ2-1 | NA | TRBD2 | TRBV27
CASILTGGNTEAFF | TGTGCCAGTATTCTAACAGGGGGGAACACTGAAGCTTTCTTT | TRBJ1-1 | NA | TRBD1 | TRBV19
CASQQLAGDEQFF | TGTGCCAGCCAGCAGCTAGCGGGGGATGAGCAGTTCTTC | TRBJ2-1 | NA | TRBD2 | TRBV9
CASTPGGGTYEQYF | TGTGCCAGCACCCCAGGCGGGGGAACCTACGAGCAGTACTTC | TRBJ2-7 | NA | TRBD2 | TRBV5-8
CASSEAMWLTEAFF | TGTGCCAGCAGTGAAGCAATGTGGCTGACTGAAGCTTTCTTT | TRBJ1-1 | NA | NA | TRBV2
CASSPDPRWGEAFF | TGTGCCAGTAGCCCAGACCCAAGGTGGGGTGAAGCTTTCTTT | TRBJ1-1 | NA | NA | TRBV19
CASSQALTGFEQYF | TGCGCCAGCAGCCAGGCTTTGACAGGGTTCGAGCAGTACTTC | TRBJ2-7 | NA | TRBD1 | TRBV4-1
CSAVDTEAFF | TGCAGTGCCGTCGACACAGAAGCTTTCTTT | TRBJ1-1 | NA | NA | TRBV20-1
CARADLQETQYF | TGTGCCCGCGCCGACCTCCAAGAGACCCAGTACTTC | TRBJ2-5 | NA | NA | TRBV2
CASSPSDGGTDTQYF | TGCGCCAGCAGCCCGTCGGACGGGGGCACAGATACGCAGTATTTT | TRBJ2-3 | NA | NA | TRBV5-1
CASSERDRVQETQYF | TGTGCCAGCAGTGAACGGGACAGGGTCCAAGAGACCCAGTACTTC | TRBJ2-5 | NA | TRBD1 | TRBV6-1
CSASFGNSGNTIYF | TGCAGTGCTAGTTTCGGAAACTCTGGAAACACCATATATTTT | TRBJ1-3 | NA | NA | TRBV20-1
CASSSQGNTIYF | TGTGCCAGCAGCTCCCAGGGAAACACCATATATTTT | TRBJ1-3 | NA | NA | TRBV14
CASSEALQGGARQETQYF | TGTGCCAGCAGTGAAGCGCTTCAGGGGGGGGCCCGACAAGAGACCCAGTACTTC | TRBJ2-5 | NA | NA | TRBV2
CSASRAGAYNEQFF | TGCAGTGCTAGTCGAGCGGGGGCCTACAATGAGCAGTTCTTC | TRBJ2-1 | NA | TRBD2 | TRBV20-1
CASRVTGGSNQPQHF | TGTGCCAGCAGAGTGACAGGGGGAAGCAATCAGCCCCAGCATTTT | TRBJ1-5 | NA | TRBD1 | TRBV6-6
CASSGLPGLAGGRSTDTQYF | TGTGCCAGCAGTGGACTACCGGGACTAGCGGGGGGCCGGAGCACAGATACGCAGTATTTT | TRBJ2-3 | NA | TRBD2 | TRBV6-1
CASSSGLAGGTAGELFF | TGTGCCAGCAGCTCCGGACTAGCGGGGGGAACTGCCGGGGAGCTGTTTTTT | TRBJ2-2 | once | TRBD2 | TRBV5-4
CASFGRLSSYEQYF | TGTGCCAGTTTTGGACGGCTTAGCTCCTACGAGCAGTACTTC | TRBJ2-7 | NA | NA | TRBV6-5
CASSQEGTSGGSSYNEQFF | TGTGCCAGCAGCCAAGAAGGGACTAGCGGGGGGAGCTCCTACAATGAGCAGTTCTTC | TRBJ2-1 | NA | TRBD2 | TRBV3-1/TRBV3-2
CASSQLRSPLHF | TGCGCCAGCAGTCAGTTAAGGTCACCCCTCCACTTT | TRBJ1-6 | NA | NA | TRBV10-2
CASSAYWGTEAFF | TGTGCCAGCAGTGCTTATTGGGGAACTGAAGCTTTCTTT | TRBJ1-1 | NA | NA | TRBV9
CASSHGGSVTQYF | TGTGCCAGCAGTCACGGGGGTAGCGTGACCCAGTACTTC | TRBJ2-5 | NA | NA | TRBV6-5
CASSFVTGWGGSNQPQHF | TGTGCCAGCAGCTTTGTGACAGGGTGGGGGGGTAGCAATCAGCCCCAGCATTTT | TRBJ1-5 | once | TRBD1 | TRBV7-2
CASSEALQWPGNTIYF | TGTGCCAGCAGTGAAGCGCTTCAGTGGCCAGGAAACACCATATATTTT | TRBJ1-3 | once | NA | TRBV6-1
CASSSLAGLAKNIQYF | TGTGCCAGCAGTTCCTTGGCGGGTCTAGCCAAAAACATTCAGTACTTC | TRBJ2-4 | NA | NA | TRBV27
CASRTKTGINEQFF | TGTGCCAGCAGGACAAAAACAGGGATCAATGAGCAGTTCTTC | TRBJ2-1 | NA | NA | TRBV5-8
CASSLPGAGPSYNEQFF | TGTGCCAGCAGCTTGCCCGGGGCGGGGCCCTCCTACAATGAGCAGTTCTTC | TRBJ2-1 | NA | NA | TRBV5-6
CASSLFGGYTF | TGTGCCAGCAGCTTGTTCGGCGGCTACACCTTC | TRBJ1-2 | NA | NA | TRBV5-6